The 21 T cell receptor beta chains in this list originate from one sample, sequenced in a study of blood T cell repertoires in COVID-19 (dated by TCRdb to between 2020 and 2021). Library preparation was by the immunoSEQ multiplex PCR assay. In its TCRdb copy, this immuneACCESS table keeps in-frame sequences only and misses some clones. Where compared with another copy, unresolved V genes explain less than half of these, and the others have no known cause. Recorded for this sample are about 190,000 clones; about 81% of them occurred a single time. The ten largest make up approximately 12% of the sample. The sequencing input was peripheral blood. These receptor sequences come from an elderly woman with COVID-19, enrolled during active disease.

The chain recombines TRBV2 with TRBJ1-2; 7 nucleotides align to TRBD1. Germline values: CDR1 SNHLY, CDR2 FYNNEI. The CDR3 loop spans 14 amino acids. The ends lost 6 bases at V and 3 bases at J; junction bases unmatched: 7. The CDR3 is CASRGDRAYYGYTF. The CDR3 DNA is TGTGCCAGCAGGGGGGACAGAGCCTACTATGGCTACACCTTC.

The genes are TRBV7-2 and TRBJ1-2; D not resolved. The CDR3 has 12 residues. Germline assignment: CDR1 SGHTA and CDR2 FQGNSA. The V end was cut by 11 bases, the J end by 8 bases, with 18 bases between. CDR3 in amino acids: CAPTSGLGGYTF. The CDR3 DNA reads TGTGCCCCCACGTCCGGCCTCGGGGGCTACACCTTC.

This rearrangement joins TRBV5-1 to TRBJ2-1; TRBD1 agrees at 8 bases. The CDR3 has 16 residues. The germline gives CDR1 SGHRS, CDR2 YFSETQ. Trimming at V came to 0 bases and at J to 8 bases, leaving 10 bases not matched to a gene. Written as DNA, the CDR3 is TGCGCCAGCAGCTTGGGGCAGGGGGCCGCCTGGGATGAGCAGTTCTTC. Protein product: CASSLGQGAAWDEQFF.

The rearrangement joins TRBV11-2 to TRBJ1-2; a weak D match, TRBD1 (6 bases). Germline loops: CDR1 SGHAT, CDR2 FQNNGV. This CDR3 comprises 14 residues. With 2 bases removed from V and 5 bases from J, the gap between germline ends came to 12 bases. For the CDR3, the DNA is TGTGCCAGCAGCTTAACCGGGACAAAATATGGCTACACCTTC. This sequence encodes CASSLTGTKYGYTF.

CDR3 DNA sequence: TGTGCCAGCAGTGATGGCCTTTACGAGCAGTACTTC. Translating gives CASSDGLYEQYF. The chain carries TRBV2 and TRBJ2-7; D is unclear. In germline, CDR1 is SNHLY, CDR2 FYNNEI. The CDR3 is made up of 12 amino acids. V lost 3 bases and J lost 4, with 7 bases in between.

The CDR3 loop is CASSQGTGATGELFF. The CDR3 DNA reads as TGCGCCAGCAGCCAAGGGACAGGAGCCACCGGGGAGCTGTTTTTT. The J gene is TRBJ2-2, the V gene TRBV5-1; 8 nucleotides align to TRBD1. V lost 4 bases, J lost 4 bases, and 6 bases stayed unmatched. Germline V gene data show CDR1 as SGHRS and CDR2 as YFSETQ. This CDR3 comprises 15 residues.

This clone was seen more than once but under ten times. The V and J genes are TRBV19 and TRBJ2-7, with 8 bases that match TRBD1. The junction had 5 bases not matched to a gene; V was cut back by 4 bases and J by 3 bases. The CDR3 has 14 residues. Germline assignment: CDR1 LNHDA and CDR2 SQIVND (reference sequence). CDR3 in amino acids: CASSTTGGDYEQYF. The CDR3 nucleotides read TGTGCCAGTAGTACCACAGGGGGAGACTACGAGCAGTACTTC.

The chain joins TRBV19 to TRBJ2-3, with D perhaps TRBD2 (5 bases). CDR1 is LNHDA and CDR2 is SQIVND in the germline V gene (reference sequence). The CDR3 runs 17 residues. With 8 bases removed from V and 1 base from J, the gap between germline ends came to 22 bases. The CDR3 loop is CASRGQKASSGTDTQYF. The CDR3 DNA follows: TGTGCCAGTCGAGGGCAGAAAGCCTCTTCGGGCACAGATACGCAGTATTTT.

The chain employs TRBV18 and TRBJ2-3; D is ambiguous. Germline CDR1 and CDR2: KGHSH and LQKENI. CDR3 length equals 13 residues. Between the trimmed V and J ends, which lost 0 bases and 3 bases, there was a span of 4 bases. The CDR3 coding sequence is TGTGCCAGCTCACCACCTACAACAGATACGCAGTATTTT. This encodes CASSPPTTDTQYF.

The chain uses TRBV5-1 and TRBJ1-4; possible D gene TRBD1, 6 bases. The ends were cut back, 4 bases at V and 8 bases at J, with 18 bases in the middle. From germline, CDR1 is SGHRS and CDR2 YFSETQ. CDR3 length equals 15 residues. The CDR3 loop reads CASSPGTTRGEKLFF. In nucleotides, the CDR3 is TGCGCCAGCAGCCCAGGGACAACTCGGGGAGAAAAACTGTTTTTT.

The V gene is TRBV6-5, the J gene TRBJ2-1; TRBD2 agrees at 8 bases. Germline CDR1 and CDR2: MNHEY and SVGAGI. V trimming: 6 bases; J trimming: 4 bases; junction bases outside the gene matches: 8. The CDR3 spans 15 residues. The CDR3 loop reads CASSQTSGRYNEQFF. CDR3 nucleotide sequence: TGTGCCAGCAGCCAAACTAGCGGCCGATACAATGAGCAGTTCTTC.

This chain connects TRBV6-2 or TRBV6-3 to TRBJ2-1; 7 nucleotides line up with TRBD1. Germline CDR1 MNHEY, CDR2 SVGEGT. The CDR3 sequence is 14 residues long. V shed 6 bases and J 8 bases; nucleotides not matched to a gene: 10. CDR3 residues: CASSIGQVVDEQFF. The CDR3 nucleotides read TGTGCCAGCAGCATCGGACAGGTGGTCGATGAGCAGTTCTTC.

V is TRBV24-1 and J is TRBJ2-3; D perhaps matches TRBD2 (7 bases). Per the germline V gene, CDR1 is KGHDR and CDR2 is SFDVKD. This CDR3 region has 17 residues. V lost 7 bases and J lost 6, with 25 bases in between. In nucleotides, the CDR3 is TGTGCCACCAGCCCGGGGGGTTGGGAGATGAGGGGGGATACGCAGTATTTT. It translates to CATSPGGWEMRGDTQYF.

The chain joins TRBV10-3 to TRBJ2-7; TRBD1 matches 12 bases. The trim removed 4 bases at V and 4 bases at J, leaving 5 bases unmatched. The germline V gene encodes CDR1 ENHRY and CDR2 SYGVKD. The CDR3 contains 15 residues. The CDR3 reads CAISAGTGGRYEQYF. CDR3 nucleotide sequence: TGTGCCATCAGTGCCGGGACAGGGGGCCGTTACGAGCAGTACTTC.

The genes are TRBV19 and TRBJ1-3, with 9 bases identical to TRBD1. The trim removed 6 bases at V and 0 bases at J, leaving 6 bases unmatched. CDR3 size: 16 residues. Germline V CDR1 and CDR2: LNHDA, SQIVND (reference sequence). CDR3 coding DNA: TGTGCCAGTAGACCCGGGACAGGGAGCTCTGGAAACACCATATATTTT. It is translated as CASRPGTGSSGNTIYF.

This rearrangement joins TRBV7-8 to TRBJ1-2; possible D gene TRBD1, 5 bases. Germline V gene sequence: CDR1 SGHVS, CDR2 FQNEAQ. CDR3 size: 15 residues. V lost 2 bases and J 4 bases, leaving 14 bases between the germline ends. The CDR3 bases are TGTGCCAGCAGCTTACGGGACGCCGGGGGCTATGGCTACACCTTC. The encoded protein is CASSLRDAGGYGYTF.

The chain is built from TRBV7-9 and TRBJ1-3; a possible D gene is TRBD1 (5 bases). V was shortened by 5 bases and J by 0 bases, with 8 bases between the two germline ends. The germline CDR1 and CDR2 sequences are SEHNR and FQNEAQ (reference sequence). The CDR3 covers 14 residues. The CDR3, as DNA: TGTGCCAGCAGCCCAGGGAACTCTGGAAACACCATATATTTT. Translation: CASSPGNSGNTIYF.

The chain has TRBV29-1 and TRBJ2-3; 10 bases are a match to TRBD2. Germline values: CDR1 SQVTM, CDR2 ANQGSEA. V shed 4 bases, J shed 5 bases, and the junction held 21 bases outside the gene matches. The CDR3 length is 19 residues. CDR3 coding DNA: TGCAGCGTTGGCCCCCCAGGATACCCTAGCGGGAGCAAAGTAGATACGCAGTATTTT. It specifies CSVGPPGYPSGSKVDTQYF.

This sequence joins TRBV28 and TRBJ1-4, with TRBD1 as a possible D gene (5 bases). V dropped 0 bases and J dropped 13 bases, with 12 bases sitting between them. Germline V gene data show CDR1 as MDHEN and CDR2 as SYDVKM. The CDR3 totals 13 residues. The DNA for the CDR3 is TGTGCCAGCAGTTTATGGGGGGACTTTGGACTGTTTTTT. This sequence encodes CASSLWGDFGLFF.

This clone was detected a few times. The rearrangement uses TRBV7-9 and TRBJ1-1; a possible D gene is TRBD1 (6 bases). The CDR3 is made up of 13 amino acids. The V end lost 6 bases, the J end lost 1 base, and 9 bases lay between the germline ends. Germline loops: CDR1 SEHNR, CDR2 FQNEAQ (reference sequence). The CDR3 spells CASRPQGNTEAFF. The DNA for the CDR3 is TGTGCCAGCAGACCACAGGGGAACACTGAAGCTTTCTTT.

The gene calls are TRBV19 and TRBJ2-1; 7 bases align to TRBD2. J lost 8 bases, V lost 4 bases, and 14 bases had no gene match. This CDR3 contains 16 residues. Germline CDR1 and CDR2: LNHDA and SQIVND (reference sequence). The CDR3 is CASSTSGTHFVDEQFF. In nucleotides, the CDR3 is TGTGCCAGTAGTACGAGCGGGACCCATTTCGTGGATGAGCAGTTCTTC.